The source of this TCR beta chain is a study of blood T cell repertoires in COVID-19. Only in-frame clones appear in the TCRdb table, and some are missing; sequencing was by immunoSEQ multiplex PCR. This table has a few hundred thousand clones, about 80% appearing once. The germline V gene has CDR1 SNHLY and CDR2 FYNNEI. This CDR3 is built from 15 residues. Trimming removed 6 bases from V and 1 base from J; junction bases left unmatched: 3. This clonotype originated in a man in his forties who had recovered from COVID-19. Sequences were obtained from PBMCs or T cells enriched from blood (not recorded which). The V gene is TRBV2, the J gene TRBJ2-3; the match to TRBD2 covers 11 bases. For the CDR3, the DNA is TGTGCCAGCAGCTATAGCGGGGGGGGCACAGATACGCAGTATTTT. Its protein product is CASSYSGGGTDTQYF.